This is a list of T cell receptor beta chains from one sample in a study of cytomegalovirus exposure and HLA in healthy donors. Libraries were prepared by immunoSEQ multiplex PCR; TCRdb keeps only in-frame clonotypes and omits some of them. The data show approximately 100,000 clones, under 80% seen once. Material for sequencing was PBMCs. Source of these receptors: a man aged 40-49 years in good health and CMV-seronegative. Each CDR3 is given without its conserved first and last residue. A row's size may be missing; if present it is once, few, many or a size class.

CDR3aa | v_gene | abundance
ASSFLAGVMNTEAF | TRBV5-1 | NA
ASSLALLRGGDEQF | TRBV7-8 | NA
ASRSTGGRETQY | TRBV7-9 | NA
ASSPQGTQPQH | TRBV18 | NA
ASSPGTREDGYT | TRBV18 | NA
ASNPGTGRIETQY | TRBV5-1 | NA
ASSSGTGVYGYT | TRBV7-8 | NA
ASSQYGRATGELF | TRBV7-6 | NA
ASSTGGTAYGYT | TRBV19 | once
AIRTSVETQY | TRBV10-3 | few
ASSPTPGGTYPFYGYT | TRBV18 | NA
ASGGGAGYEQY | TRBV10-3 | NA
ASSLTGNRVDQPQH | TRBV7-2 | NA
ASSPGLLNTGELF | TRBV19 | NA
AWDSKGLYTGELF | TRBV30 | few
ASSESTSGDYEQY | TRBV10-2 | NA
ASSRASGGDEQF | TRBV6-4 | NA